This TCR beta chain was identified in a study of technical replicates of blood from a few donors. This clone was counted a single time. CDR1 MNHEY and CDR2 SMNVEV come from the germline V gene (reference sequence). CDR3 length equals 14 residues. V dropped 5 bases and J dropped 0 bases, with 11 bases sitting between them. TCRdb's table, derived via immunoSEQ multiplex PCR, lists solely in-frame clones and lacks some. The data show some 70,000 clones, 95% to 96% seen once. The clonotype originates from a human donor in good health. The chain uses TRBV27 and TRBJ2-7; tentatively, D is TRBD2 (7 bases). Sequencing was carried out using T cells isolated from PBMCs. This chain's CDR3 is CASSLADSSYEQYF. CDR3 coding DNA: TGTGCCAGCAGTCTAGCGGACAGCTCCTACGAGCAGTACTTC.